These 10 T cell receptor beta chains were sequenced from one sample in a study of tumor-infiltrating lymphocytes in primary liver carcinoma. TCR beta cDNA came from roughly 550 ng total RNA, primed with a constant-region primer. What produced the TCR beta libraries was three nested multiplex PCR rounds using slightly modified ARM-PCR. Forward primers for TRBV1-TRBV30 and a C-beta reverse primer served the first two PCR rounds, at roughly 10 cycles each. One entry per CDR3 protein results from TCRdb running MiXCR on the multiplex PCR reads. This sample yields about 200,000 distinct CDR3 sequences, of which about two thirds are seen a single time; roughly 6.8% belongs to the top ten. Germline DNA was also extracted, and blood RNA was taken from unsorted whole blood. Sequences were obtained from peripheral blood. The receptors shown here come from a woman aged 55-69 years with primary liver carcinoma and hepatitis B virus infection.

Comments on this clonotype: A much larger clone is a single base away; this may be a read error. The CDR3 loop is CARSEGSYGYTF. The CDR3 DNA sequence: TGTGCCAGGAGTGAAGGGAGCTATGGCTACACCTTC. This chain uses TRBV6-1 with TRBJ1-2; no definite D call. Germline V lookup: CDR1 MNHNS, CDR2 SASEGT. The CDR3 loop spans 12 amino acids.

V and J are TRBV11-3 and TRBJ2-1; TRBD2 matches 9 bases. V trimming: 5 bases; J trimming: 4 bases; junction bases outside the gene matches: 9. Germline assignment: CDR1 SGHNT and CDR2 YENEEA. The CDR3 loop spans 16 amino acids. The DNA for the CDR3 is TGTGCCAGCAGCCCCATAGCGGGAGCGTATTACAATGAGCAGTTCTTC. The encoded protein is CASSPIAGAYYNEQFF.

Worth noting for this clonotype: A much larger clone lies one base from this, so it may be a read error. The J gene is TRBJ2-1, the V gene TRBV12-3 or TRBV12-4; D might be TRBD1 (5 bases). This CDR3 comprises 14 residues. The CDR3 is CANSNPQGDNEQFF. The CDR3 bases are TGTGCCAACAGTAACCCCCAGGGTGACAATGAGCAGTTCTTC.

In the case of this clonotype: This may be a read error, as it is one base from a much larger clone. V is TRBV6-1 and J is TRBJ2-4, with D possibly TRBD2 on 6 matching bases. CDR3 length equals 15 residues. Germline assignment: CDR1 MNHNS and CDR2 SASEGT. This CDR3 is CASSLGLLAKNFQYF. The CDR3 DNA reads TGTGCCAGCAGTTTGGGACTCCTAGCCAAAAACTTTCAGTACTTC.

This clonotype came up many times. The V call is TRBV10-1, the J call TRBJ2-2; D call uncertain. The CDR3 runs to 13 residues. Germline V gene lookup returns CDR1 WNHNN and CDR2 SYGVQD (reference sequence). V was pared by 2 bases and J by 8 bases, with 9 bases between. The CDR3: CASSEVLSGELFF. CDR3 coding DNA: TGCGCCAGCAGTGAGGTTCTATCGGGGGAGCTGTTTTTT.

This clonotype has just one count. It may be a read error: a sequence one base away is much more abundant. The chain carries TRBV6-1 and TRBJ1-1, with a possible D match to TRBD1 (5 bases). V lost 4 bases and J 5 bases, leaving 14 bases between the germline ends. The CDR3 length is 14 residues. CDR1 and CDR2 from the germline V gene are MNHNS and SASEGT. DNA for the CDR3: TGTGCCAGCAGTGTTCGGGGACCGAAAACTGAAGCTTTCTTT. Amino acid sequence: CASSVRGPKTEAFF.

The V call is TRBV7-9, the J call TRBJ1-2; D is possibly TRBD1 (6 bases). V was cut by 5 bases and J by 8 bases, with 21 bases left in between. The CDR3 has 15 residues. CDR1 and CDR2 from the germline V gene are SEHNR and FQNEAQ (reference sequence). The CDR3 loop reads CASSPRTVSESGYTF. The CDR3 nucleotides are TGTGCCAGCAGCCCACGGACAGTCTCCGAGAGCGGCTACACCTTC.

The J gene is TRBJ2-7, the V gene TRBV12-3 or TRBV12-4, with D maybe TRBD2 (9 bases). The CDR3 spans 15 residues. With 6 bases removed from V and 6 bases from J, the gap between germline ends came to 21 bases. CDR3 DNA sequence: TGTGCCAGCAGACAGGGGGGGGTTAGCGGGAGCGAGCAGTACTTC. This translates into CASRQGGVSGSEQYF.

This clonotype was detected many times. The V call is TRBV29-1, the J call TRBJ2-2, with 7 bases identical to TRBD1. With V trimmed by 6 bases and J by 5 bases, 12 bases remained unmatched. This CDR3 contains 15 residues. Germline V lookup: CDR1 SQVTM, CDR2 ANQGSEA. The CDR3 loop reads CSVARQGVGTGELFF. In DNA, the CDR3 is TGCAGCGTCGCACGACAGGGAGTAGGAACCGGGGAGCTGTTTTTT.

Of note for this clonotype: Its ends do not fully match the called genes, so a read error is possible. The J gene is TRBJ2-7, the V gene TRBV11-2; 9 nucleotides match TRBD2. Germline V gene lookup returns CDR1 SGHAT and CDR2 FQNNGV. The CDR3 spans 16 residues. CDR3: CASSPGLARSSYGQYF. CDR3 in DNA: TGTGCCAGCAGCCCCGGACTAGCGAGGAGCTCCTACGGGCAGTACTTC.